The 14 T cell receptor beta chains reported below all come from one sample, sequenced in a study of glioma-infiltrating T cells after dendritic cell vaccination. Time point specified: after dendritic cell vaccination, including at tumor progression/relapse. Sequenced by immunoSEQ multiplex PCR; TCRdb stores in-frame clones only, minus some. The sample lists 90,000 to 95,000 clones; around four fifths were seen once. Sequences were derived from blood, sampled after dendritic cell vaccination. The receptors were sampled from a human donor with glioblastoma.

The CDR3 here is CASSDSLSNQPQHF. The CDR3 bases are TGTGCCAGCTCGGACTCCCTTAGCAATCAGCCCCAGCATTTT. The chain uses TRBV6-1 and TRBJ1-5; D call uncertain. This CDR3 is 14 amino acids long. Germline V gives CDR1 MNHNS, CDR2 SASEGT. The V end was cut by 8 bases, the J end by 0 bases, with 11 bases between.

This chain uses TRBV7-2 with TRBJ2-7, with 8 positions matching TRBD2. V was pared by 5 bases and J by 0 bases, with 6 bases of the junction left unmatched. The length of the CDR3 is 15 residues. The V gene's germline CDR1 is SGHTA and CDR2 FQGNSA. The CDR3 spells CASSPNRGGSYEQYF. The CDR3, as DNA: TGTGCCAGCAGCCCAAATCGGGGGGGCTCCTACGAGCAGTACTTC.

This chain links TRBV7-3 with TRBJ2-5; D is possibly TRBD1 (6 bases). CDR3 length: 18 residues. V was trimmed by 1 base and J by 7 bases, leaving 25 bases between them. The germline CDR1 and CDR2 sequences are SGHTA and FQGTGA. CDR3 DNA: TGTGCCAGCAGCTTAAAACAGGGTGTGGGCCCTTTCCTAGCGACCCAGTACTTC. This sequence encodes CASSLKQGVGPFLATQYF. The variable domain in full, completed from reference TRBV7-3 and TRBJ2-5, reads GAGVSQTPSNKVTEKGKYVELRCDPISGHTALYWYRQSLGQGPEFLIYFQGTGAADDSGLPNDRFFAVRPEGSVSTLKIQRTERGDSAVYLCASSLKQGVGPFLATQYFGPGTRLLVL.

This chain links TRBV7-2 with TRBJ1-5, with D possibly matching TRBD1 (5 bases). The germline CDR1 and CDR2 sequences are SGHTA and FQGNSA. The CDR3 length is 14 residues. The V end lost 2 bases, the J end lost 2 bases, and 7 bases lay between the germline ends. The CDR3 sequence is CASSLTQGNQPQHF. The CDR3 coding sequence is TGTGCCAGCAGCTTAACACAGGGCAATCAGCCCCAGCATTTT.

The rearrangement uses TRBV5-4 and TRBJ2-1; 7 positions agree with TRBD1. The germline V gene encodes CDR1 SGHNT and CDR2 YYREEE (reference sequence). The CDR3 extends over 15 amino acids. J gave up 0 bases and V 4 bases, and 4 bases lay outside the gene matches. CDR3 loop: CASSRQGFSYNEQFF. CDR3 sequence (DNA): TGTGCCAGCAGCCGACAGGGTTTCTCCTACAATGAGCAGTTCTTC.

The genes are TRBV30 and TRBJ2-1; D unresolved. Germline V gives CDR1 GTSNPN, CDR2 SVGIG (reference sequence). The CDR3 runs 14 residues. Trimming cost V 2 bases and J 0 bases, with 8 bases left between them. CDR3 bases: TGTGCCTGGAGTTCGGGTTCCTCCTACAATGAGCAGTTCTTC. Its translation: CAWSSGSSYNEQFF.

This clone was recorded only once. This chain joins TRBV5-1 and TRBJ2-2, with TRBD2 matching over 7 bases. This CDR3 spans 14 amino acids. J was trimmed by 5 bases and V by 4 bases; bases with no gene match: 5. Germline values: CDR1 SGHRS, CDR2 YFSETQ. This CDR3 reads CASSRDYSTGELFF. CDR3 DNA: TGCGCCAGCAGCCGGGACTACTCAACCGGGGAGCTGTTTTTT.

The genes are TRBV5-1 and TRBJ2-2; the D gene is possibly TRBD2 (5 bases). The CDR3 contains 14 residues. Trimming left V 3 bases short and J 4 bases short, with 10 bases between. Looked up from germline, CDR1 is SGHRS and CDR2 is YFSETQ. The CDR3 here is CASSSGLLTGELFF. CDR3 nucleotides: TGCGCCAGCAGCTCCGGACTCCTCACCGGGGAGCTGTTTTTT.

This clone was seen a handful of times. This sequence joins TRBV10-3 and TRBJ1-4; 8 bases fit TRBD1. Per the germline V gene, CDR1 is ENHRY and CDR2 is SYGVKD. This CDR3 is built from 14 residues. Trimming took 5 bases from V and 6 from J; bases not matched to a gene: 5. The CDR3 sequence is CAISPGTGDEKLFF. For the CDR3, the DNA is TGTGCCATCAGTCCCGGGACAGGCGATGAAAAACTGTTTTTT.

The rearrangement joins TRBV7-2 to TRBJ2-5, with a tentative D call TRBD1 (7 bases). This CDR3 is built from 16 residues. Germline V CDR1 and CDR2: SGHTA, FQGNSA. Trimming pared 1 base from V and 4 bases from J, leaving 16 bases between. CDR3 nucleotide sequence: TGTGCCAGCAGCTTAGAGGTGGCAGGGGGGAGAGAGACCCAGTACTTC. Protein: CASSLEVAGGRETQYF.

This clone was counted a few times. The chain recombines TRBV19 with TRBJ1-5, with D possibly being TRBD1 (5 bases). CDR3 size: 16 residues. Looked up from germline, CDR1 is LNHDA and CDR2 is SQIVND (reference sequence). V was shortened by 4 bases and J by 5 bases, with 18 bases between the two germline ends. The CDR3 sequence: CASSTLGPRRDQPQHF. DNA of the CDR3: TGTGCCAGTAGTACCCTGGGACCCAGGAGGGATCAGCCCCAGCATTTT.

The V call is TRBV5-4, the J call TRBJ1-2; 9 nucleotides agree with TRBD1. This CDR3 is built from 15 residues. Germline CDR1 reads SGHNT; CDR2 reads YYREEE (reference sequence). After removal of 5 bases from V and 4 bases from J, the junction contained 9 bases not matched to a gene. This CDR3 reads CASRPEQGALYGYTF. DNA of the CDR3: TGTGCCAGCAGACCTGAACAGGGGGCTCTCTATGGCTACACCTTC.

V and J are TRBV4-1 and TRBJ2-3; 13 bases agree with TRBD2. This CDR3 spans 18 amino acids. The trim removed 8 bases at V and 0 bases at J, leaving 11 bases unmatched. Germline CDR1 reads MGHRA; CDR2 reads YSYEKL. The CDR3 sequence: CASRPGTSGAASTDTQYF. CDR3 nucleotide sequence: TGCGCCAGCCGCCCCGGGACTAGCGGGGCCGCTAGCACAGATACGCAGTATTTT.

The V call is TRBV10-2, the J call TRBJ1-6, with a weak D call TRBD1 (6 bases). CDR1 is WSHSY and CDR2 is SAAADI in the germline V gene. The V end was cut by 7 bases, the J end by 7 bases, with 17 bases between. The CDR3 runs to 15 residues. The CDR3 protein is CASNDIQGGNSPLHF. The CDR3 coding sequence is TGCGCCAGCAATGACATACAGGGTGGGAATTCACCCCTCCACTTT.